One sample yielded the 17 T cell receptor beta chains listed below, sequenced in a study of shared clonotypes between healthy human individuals. The protocol was immunoSEQ multiplex PCR, while the TCRdb copy is restricted to in-frame clones and leaves out a portion. The data contain just over 2,000,000 clones, about 94% of them singletons. Naive CD8 isolation took CD45RO-negative cells positively selected for CCR7 and excluded terminally differentiated effector memory CD45RA+ cells. Sequencing input: naive CD8+ T cells sorted from blood. These receptors were taken from a man aged 18 to 29 in good health.

The chain links TRBV2 to TRBJ2-7, with D perhaps matching TRBD2 (6 bases). The ends were cut back, 3 bases at V and 6 bases at J, with 15 bases in the middle. Germline V gene sequence: CDR1 SNHLY, CDR2 FYNNEI. CDR3 length: 14 amino acids. The DNA for the CDR3 is TGTGCCAGCAGTGATTCATCGACCGGGGGCGAGCAGTACTTC. It translates to CASSDSSTGGEQYF.

The gene calls are TRBV7-9 and TRBJ2-1; 7 bases align to TRBD1. With V trimmed by 4 bases and J by 8 bases, 8 bases remained unmatched. The germline V gene encodes CDR1 SEHNR and CDR2 FQNEAQ (reference sequence). This CDR3 has 14 amino acids. The CDR3 nucleotides read TGTGCCAGCAGCTACGCAGGGGGTTCGGATGAGCAGTTCTTC. Protein product: CASSYAGGSDEQFF.

The V and J genes are TRBV7-3 and TRBJ2-1; D is ambiguous. The CDR3 totals 14 residues. CDR1 is SGHTA, CDR2 FQGTGA, per germline. Trimming left V 0 bases short and J 3 bases short, with 6 bases between. CDR3 in amino acids: CASSLTKGYNEQFF. The CDR3 region has the DNA TGTGCCAGCAGCTTAACAAAGGGCTACAATGAGCAGTTCTTC.

The V call is TRBV5-1, the J call TRBJ2-7; D ambiguous. V was clipped by 5 bases and J by 3 bases, with 12 bases between them. Germline V gives CDR1 SGHRS, CDR2 YFSETQ. The CDR3 sequence is 13 residues long. The CDR3 DNA follows: TGCGCCAGCAGATTAACCGGTGTCTACGAGCAGTACTTC. Translating gives CASRLTGVYEQYF.

This clone appeared a single time. This CDR3 is CASSVGGQGNQPQHF. In nucleotides, the CDR3 is TGTGCCAGCAGCGTAGGGGGACAGGGGAATCAGCCCCAGCATTTT. The V and J genes are TRBV9 and TRBJ1-5, with 10 bases identical to TRBD1. Per the germline V gene, CDR1 is SGDLS and CDR2 is YYNGEE. V shed 0 bases, J shed 4 bases, and the junction held 1 base outside the gene matches. The CDR3 extends over 15 amino acids.

This chain links TRBV5-1 with TRBJ2-5; D is possibly TRBD2 (5 bases). Trimming cost V 4 bases and J 5 bases, with 12 bases left between them. The CDR3 spans 13 residues. Germline CDR1 reads SGHRS; CDR2 reads YFSETQ. The CDR3 region has the DNA TGCGCCAGCAGCGAGCCTTCGGGGGAGACCCAGTACTTC. It specifies CASSEPSGETQYF.

The chain is built from TRBV7-9 and TRBJ2-3; 9 bases are a match to TRBD2. This CDR3 is 17 amino acids long. V gave up 0 bases and J gave up 6 bases; unmatched junction bases: 10. The germline CDR1 and CDR2 sequences are SEHNR and FQNEAQ (reference sequence). CDR3 residues: CASSLATSGGSRDTQYF. CDR3 DNA: TGTGCCAGCAGCTTAGCGACTAGCGGAGGGAGTCGGGATACGCAGTATTTT. The full variable domain, completed using reference TRBV7-9 and TRBJ2-3, is DTGVSQNPRHKITKRGQNVTFRCDPISEHNRLYWYRQTLGQGPEFLTYFQNEAQLEKSRLLSDRFSAERPKGSFSTLEIQRTEQGDSAMYLCASSLATSGGSRDTQYFGPGTRLTVL.

For this clone: The sample holds other DNA sequences that translate to the same CDR3. The chain carries TRBV9 and TRBJ2-3, with D unclear. V was pared by 0 bases and J by 0 bases, with 8 bases between. This CDR3 region has 15 residues. Germline loops: CDR1 SGDLS, CDR2 YYNGEE. This chain's CDR3 is CASSVAGSSTDTQYF. The CDR3 DNA reads TGTGCCAGCAGCGTAGCTGGCTCAAGCACAGATACGCAGTATTTT.

The CDR3 bases are TGTGCCAGCAGTTACGGACAGGGCAGCACCGGGGAGCTGTTTTTT. Translating gives CASSYGQGSTGELFF. The J gene is TRBJ2-2, the V gene TRBV6-5, with 8 bases lining up with TRBD1. The germline V gene encodes CDR1 MNHEY and CDR2 SVGAGI. With 2 bases clipped from V and 4 bases from J, the junction kept 3 bases outside the gene matches. CDR3 length: 15 amino acids.

The rearrangement links TRBV27 to TRBJ2-2; 8 positions agree with TRBD1. Trimming cost V 5 bases and J 5 bases; bases outside gene matches: 4. This CDR3 contains 14 residues. Germline CDR1 is MNHEY and CDR2 is SMNVEV (reference sequence). CDR3 nucleotides: TGTGCCAGCAGTGCCGACAGGGGTACCGGGGAGCTGTTTTTT. Amino acid sequence: CASSADRGTGELFF.

The V call is TRBV5-1, the J call TRBJ2-1; the D gene is possibly TRBD2 (6 bases). Germline lookup yields CDR1 SGHRS and CDR2 YFSETQ. Trimming left V 2 bases short and J 6 bases short, with 15 bases between. The CDR3 is made up of 15 amino acids. The CDR3 nucleotides read TGCGCCAGCAGCTTTGGATGGGGAGGTCGCAATGAGCAGTTCTTC. Translating gives CASSFGWGGRNEQFF.

The rearrangement uses TRBV27 and TRBJ1-1; TRBD1 might be the D (5 bases). The germline gives CDR1 MNHEY, CDR2 SMNVEV (reference sequence). This CDR3 comprises 14 residues. Trimming shortened V by 3 bases and J by 3 bases, and 11 bases separated the two germline ends. CDR3 bases: TGTGCCAGCAGTTTCGCAGGGTGGGACACTGAAGCTTTCTTT. Translation: CASSFAGWDTEAFF.

As to this clone: Different DNA sequences within this sample yield the same CDR3. V gene TRBV29-1 combines with J gene TRBJ1-4; TRBD1 aligns across 7 bases. The V segment lost 7 bases and the J segment 5 bases; nucleotides outside the gene matches: 7. Germline V gene lookup returns CDR1 SQVTM and CDR2 ANQGSEA. This CDR3 region has 13 residues. CDR3 bases: TGCAGCGCTCGACAGGGACTCAATGAAAAACTGTTTTTT. Its translation is CSARQGLNEKLFF. Variable domain in full (rest from reference TRBV29-1 and TRBJ1-4): SAVISQKPSRDICQRGTSLTIQCQVDSQVTMMFWYRQQPGQSLTLIATANQGSEATYESGFVIDKFPISRPNLTFSTLTVSNMSPEDSSIYLCSARQGLNEKLFFGSGTQLSVL.

The chain joins TRBV27 to TRBJ2-2, with TRBD2 matching over 7 bases. V lost 4 bases and J lost 3; bases outside the gene matches: 8. Germline lookup yields CDR1 MNHEY and CDR2 SMNVEV (reference sequence). The CDR3 totals 16 residues. Here the CDR3 reads CASSYPSGVYTGELFF. The CDR3 DNA sequence: TGTGCCAGCAGTTACCCCAGCGGGGTTTACACCGGGGAGCTGTTTTTT.

The gene calls are TRBV11-3 and TRBJ2-7; either TRBD1 or TRBD2 may fit D (5 bases each). The CDR3 spans 13 residues. Between the trimmed V and J ends, which lost 5 bases and 7 bases, there was a span of 15 bases. Per the germline V gene, CDR1 is SGHNT and CDR2 is YENEEA. The CDR3 loop is CASSHGTTGEQYF. The CDR3 bases are TGTGCCAGCAGCCATGGGACGACCGGTGAGCAGTACTTC.

The V call is TRBV4-3, the J call TRBJ2-7; 7 nucleotides line up with TRBD1. Trimming cost V 5 bases and J 5 bases; bases outside gene matches: 15. The CDR3 has 16 residues. Germline assignment: CDR1 LGHNA and CDR2 YSLEER. The CDR3 DNA is TGCGCCAGCAGCGGGGACCTGACAGGGAGACTCAACGAGCAGTACTTC. Encoded protein: CASSGDLTGRLNEQYF.

This clone was recorded a few times. The same CDR3 can be traced to other DNA sequences in this sample. This chain joins TRBV11-2 and TRBJ2-7, with 9 bases lining up with TRBD2. In germline, CDR1 is SGHAT, CDR2 FQNNGV. J lost 0 bases, V lost 4 bases, and 1 base had no gene match. This CDR3 is built from 14 residues. The CDR3 sequence: CASSYSGSSYEQYF. The CDR3, as DNA: TGTGCCAGCAGCTATAGCGGGAGCTCCTACGAGCAGTACTTC.